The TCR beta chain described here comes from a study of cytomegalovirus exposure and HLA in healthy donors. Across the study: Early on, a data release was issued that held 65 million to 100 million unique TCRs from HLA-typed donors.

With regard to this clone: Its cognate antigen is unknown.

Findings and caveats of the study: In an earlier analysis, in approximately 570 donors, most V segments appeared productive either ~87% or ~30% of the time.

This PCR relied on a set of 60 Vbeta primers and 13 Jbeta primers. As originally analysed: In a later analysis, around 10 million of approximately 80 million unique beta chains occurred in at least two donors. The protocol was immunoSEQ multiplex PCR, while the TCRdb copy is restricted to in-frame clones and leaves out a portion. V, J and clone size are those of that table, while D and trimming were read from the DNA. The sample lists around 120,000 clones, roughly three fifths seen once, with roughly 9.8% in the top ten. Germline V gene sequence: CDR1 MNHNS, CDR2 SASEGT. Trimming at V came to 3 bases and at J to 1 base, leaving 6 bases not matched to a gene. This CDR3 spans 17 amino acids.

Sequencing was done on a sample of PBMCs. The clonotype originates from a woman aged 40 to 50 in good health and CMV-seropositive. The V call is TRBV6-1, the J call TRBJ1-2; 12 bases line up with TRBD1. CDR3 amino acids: CASSDQGQGAFNYGYTF. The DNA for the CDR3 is TGTGCCAGCAGTGACCAGGGACAGGGGGCGTTTAACTATGGCTACACCTTC.